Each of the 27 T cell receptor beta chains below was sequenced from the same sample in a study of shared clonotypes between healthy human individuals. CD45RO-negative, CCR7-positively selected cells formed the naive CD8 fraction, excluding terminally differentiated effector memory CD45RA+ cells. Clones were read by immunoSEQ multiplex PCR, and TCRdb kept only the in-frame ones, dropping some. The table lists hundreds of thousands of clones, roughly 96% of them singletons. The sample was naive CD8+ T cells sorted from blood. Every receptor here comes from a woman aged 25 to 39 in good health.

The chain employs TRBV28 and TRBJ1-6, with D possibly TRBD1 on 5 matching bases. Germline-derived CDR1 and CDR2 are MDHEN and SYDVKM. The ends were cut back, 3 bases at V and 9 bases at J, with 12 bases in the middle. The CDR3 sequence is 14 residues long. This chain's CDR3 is CASSFRVGGSPLHF. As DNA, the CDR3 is TGTGCCAGCAGTTTCAGGGTGGGCGGTTCACCCCTCCACTTT.

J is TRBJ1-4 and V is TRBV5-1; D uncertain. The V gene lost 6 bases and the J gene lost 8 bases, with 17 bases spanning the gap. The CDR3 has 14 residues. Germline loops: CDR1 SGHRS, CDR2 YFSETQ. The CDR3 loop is CASTQDFIGEKLFF. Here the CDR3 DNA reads TGCGCCAGCACCCAGGACTTTATCGGGGAAAAACTGTTTTTT.

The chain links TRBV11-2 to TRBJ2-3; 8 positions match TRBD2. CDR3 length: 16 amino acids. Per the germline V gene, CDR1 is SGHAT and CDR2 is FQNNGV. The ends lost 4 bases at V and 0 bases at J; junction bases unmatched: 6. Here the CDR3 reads CASSWSTGGSTDTQYF. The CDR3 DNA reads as TGTGCCAGCAGCTGGTCGACGGGAGGGAGCACAGATACGCAGTATTTT.

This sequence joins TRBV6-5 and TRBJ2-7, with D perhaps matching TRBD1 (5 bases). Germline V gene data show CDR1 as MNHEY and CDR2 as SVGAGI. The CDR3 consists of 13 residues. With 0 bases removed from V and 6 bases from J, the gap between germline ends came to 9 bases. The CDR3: CASSYSKGAEQYF. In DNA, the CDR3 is TGTGCCAGCAGTTACTCGAAAGGGGCCGAGCAGTACTTC.

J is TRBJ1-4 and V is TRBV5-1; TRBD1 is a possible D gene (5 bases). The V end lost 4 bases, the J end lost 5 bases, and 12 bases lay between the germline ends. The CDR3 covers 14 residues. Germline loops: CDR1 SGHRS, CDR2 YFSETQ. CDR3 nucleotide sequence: TGCGCCAGCAGCGTCGGGGGTACCAATGAAAAACTGTTTTTT. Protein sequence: CASSVGGTNEKLFF.

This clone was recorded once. CDR3 DNA: TGTGCCAGCAAGGTGCTGAAGGGCTCAGATACGCAGTATTTT. This translates into CASKVLKGSDTQYF. The chain recombines TRBV2 with TRBJ2-3; D unresolved. The germline gives CDR1 SNHLY, CDR2 FYNNEI. The CDR3 is 14 amino acids. Trimming stripped 7 bases from V and 4 bases from J, with 15 bases between.

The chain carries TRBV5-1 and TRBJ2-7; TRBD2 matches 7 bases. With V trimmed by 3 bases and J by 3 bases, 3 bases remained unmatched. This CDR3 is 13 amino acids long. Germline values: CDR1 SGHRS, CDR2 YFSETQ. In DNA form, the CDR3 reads TGCGCCAGCAGCTGGGGAGGGGTCTACGAGCAGTACTTC. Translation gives CASSWGGVYEQYF. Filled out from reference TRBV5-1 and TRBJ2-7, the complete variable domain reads KAGVTQTPRYLIKTRGQQVTLSCSPISGHRSVSWYQQTPGQGLQFLFEYFSETQRNKGNFPGRFSGRQFSNSRSEMNVSTLELGDSALYLCASSWGGVYEQYFGPGTRLTVT.

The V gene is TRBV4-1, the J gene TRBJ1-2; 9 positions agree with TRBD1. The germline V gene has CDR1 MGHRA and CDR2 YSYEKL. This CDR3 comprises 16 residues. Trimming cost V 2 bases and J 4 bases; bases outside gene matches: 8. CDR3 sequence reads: CASSQFHRDRVYGYTF. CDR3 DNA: TGCGCCAGCAGCCAATTCCACCGGGACAGGGTCTATGGCTACACCTTC.

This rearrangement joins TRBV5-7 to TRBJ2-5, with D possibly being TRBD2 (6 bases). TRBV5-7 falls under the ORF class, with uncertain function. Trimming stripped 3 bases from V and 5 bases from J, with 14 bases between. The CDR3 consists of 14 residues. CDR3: CASSWSTSTETQYF. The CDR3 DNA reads TGTGCCAGCAGCTGGTCTACTAGCACCGAGACCCAGTACTTC.

CDR3 amino acids: CARSCPGLTTNYNEQFF. The DNA of the CDR3 is TGTGCCAGAAGCTGTCCGGGACTAACGACCAACTACAATGAGCAGTTCTTC. The chain carries TRBV5-3 and TRBJ2-1; 7 nucleotides match TRBD2. TRBV5-3 is reported as an ORF; its role is uncertain. V shed 3 bases, J shed 3 bases, and the junction held 12 bases outside the gene matches. This CDR3 contains 17 residues.

This CDR3 is CASSSGQGMGQYF. As DNA, the CDR3 is TGCGCCAGCAGCTCGGGACAGGGGATGGGTCAGTACTTC. This rearrangement joins TRBV5-1 to TRBJ2-7, with 10 bases aligning to TRBD1. In germline, CDR1 is SGHRS, CDR2 YFSETQ. V lost 3 bases and J lost 10; bases outside the gene matches: 7. This CDR3 spans 13 amino acids.

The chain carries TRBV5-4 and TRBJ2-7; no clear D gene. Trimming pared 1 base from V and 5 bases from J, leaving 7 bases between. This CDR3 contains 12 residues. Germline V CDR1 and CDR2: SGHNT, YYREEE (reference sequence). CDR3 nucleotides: TGTGCCAGCAGCTTGTTTTCGAACGAGCAGTACTTC. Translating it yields CASSLFSNEQYF.

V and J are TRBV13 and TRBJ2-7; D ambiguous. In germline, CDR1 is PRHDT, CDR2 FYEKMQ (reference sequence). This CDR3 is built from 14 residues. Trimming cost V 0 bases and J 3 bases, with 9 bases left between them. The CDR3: CASSLGAILYEQYF. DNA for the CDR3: TGTGCCAGCAGCTTAGGAGCAATACTCTACGAGCAGTACTTC.

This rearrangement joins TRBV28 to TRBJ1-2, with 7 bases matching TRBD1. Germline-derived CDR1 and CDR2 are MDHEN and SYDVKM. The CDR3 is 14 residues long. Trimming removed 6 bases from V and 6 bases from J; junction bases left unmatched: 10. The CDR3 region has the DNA TGTGCCAGCAGCCTGACAGGGATCGGGAATGGCTACACCTTC. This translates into CASSLTGIGNGYTF.

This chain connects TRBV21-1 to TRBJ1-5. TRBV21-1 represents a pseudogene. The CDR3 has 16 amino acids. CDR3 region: CASRSRLAWHHQPQHF. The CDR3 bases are TGTGCCAGCAGATCTCGTCTAGCTTGGCATCATCAGCCCCAGCATTTT.

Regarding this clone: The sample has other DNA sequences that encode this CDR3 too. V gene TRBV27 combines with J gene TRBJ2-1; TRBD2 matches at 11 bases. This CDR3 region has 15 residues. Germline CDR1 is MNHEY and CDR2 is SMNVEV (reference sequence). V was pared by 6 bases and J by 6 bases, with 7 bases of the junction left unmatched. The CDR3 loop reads CASSPGTSGINEQFF. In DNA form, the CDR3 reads TGTGCCAGCAGCCCCGGGACTAGCGGTATCAATGAGCAGTTCTTC.

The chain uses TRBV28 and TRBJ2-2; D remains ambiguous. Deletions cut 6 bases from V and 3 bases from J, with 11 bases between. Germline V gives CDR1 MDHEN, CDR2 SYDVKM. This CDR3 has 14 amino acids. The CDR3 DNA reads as TGTGCCAGCAGCCTGGTAATAGACACCGGGGAGCTGTTTTTT. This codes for CASSLVIDTGELFF.

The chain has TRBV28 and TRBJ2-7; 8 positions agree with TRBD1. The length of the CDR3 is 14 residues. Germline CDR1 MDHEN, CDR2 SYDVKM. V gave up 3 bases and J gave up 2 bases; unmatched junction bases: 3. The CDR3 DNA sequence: TGTGCCAGCAGTTTCGCAGGGGGCGCCTACGAGCAGTACTTC. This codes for CASSFAGGAYEQYF. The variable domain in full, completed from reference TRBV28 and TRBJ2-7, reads DVKVTQSSRYLVKRTGEKVFLECVQDMDHENMFWYRQDPGLGLRLIYFSYDVKMKEKGDIPEGYSVSREKKERFSLILESASTNQTSMYLCASSFAGGAYEQYFGPGTRLTVT.

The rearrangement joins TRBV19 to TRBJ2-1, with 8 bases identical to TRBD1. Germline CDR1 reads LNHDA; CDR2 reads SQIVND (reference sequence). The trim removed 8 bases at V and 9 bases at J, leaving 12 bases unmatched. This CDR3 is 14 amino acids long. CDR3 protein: CASVSGQGIPEQFF. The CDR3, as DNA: TGTGCCAGTGTAAGCGGACAGGGAATTCCTGAGCAGTTCTTC.

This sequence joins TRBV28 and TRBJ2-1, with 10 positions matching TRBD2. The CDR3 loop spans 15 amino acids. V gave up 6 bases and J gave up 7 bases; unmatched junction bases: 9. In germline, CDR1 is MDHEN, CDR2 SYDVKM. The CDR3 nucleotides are TGTGCCAGCAGCAACATTGTAGCGGGGGGAAATGAGCAGTTCTTC. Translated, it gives CASSNIVAGGNEQFF.

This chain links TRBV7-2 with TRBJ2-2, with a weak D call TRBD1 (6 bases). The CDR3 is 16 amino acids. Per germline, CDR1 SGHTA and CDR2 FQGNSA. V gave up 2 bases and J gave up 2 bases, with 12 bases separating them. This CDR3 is CASSLFPGANTGELFF. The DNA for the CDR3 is TGTGCCAGCAGCTTATTTCCAGGGGCCAACACCGGGGAGCTGTTTTTT.

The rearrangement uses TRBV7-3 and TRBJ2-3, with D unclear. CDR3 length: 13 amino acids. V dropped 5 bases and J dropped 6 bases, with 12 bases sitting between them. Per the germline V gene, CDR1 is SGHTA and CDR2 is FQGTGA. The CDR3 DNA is TGTGCCAGCAGCACCATTATAGGGGATACGCAGTATTTT. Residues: CASSTIIGDTQYF.

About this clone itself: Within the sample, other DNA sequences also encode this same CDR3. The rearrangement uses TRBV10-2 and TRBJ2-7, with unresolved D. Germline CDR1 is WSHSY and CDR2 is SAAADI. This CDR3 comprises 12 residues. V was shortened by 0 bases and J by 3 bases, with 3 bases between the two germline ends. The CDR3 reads CASSESGYEQYF. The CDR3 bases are TGCGCCAGCAGTGAGTCTGGCTACGAGCAGTACTTC.

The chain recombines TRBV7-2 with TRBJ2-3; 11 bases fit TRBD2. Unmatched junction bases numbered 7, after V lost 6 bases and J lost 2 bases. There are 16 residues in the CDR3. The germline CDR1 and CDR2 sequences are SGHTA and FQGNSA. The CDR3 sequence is CASRQRLAGYTDTQYF. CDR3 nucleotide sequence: TGTGCCAGCAGACAAAGACTAGCGGGATACACAGATACGCAGTATTTT.

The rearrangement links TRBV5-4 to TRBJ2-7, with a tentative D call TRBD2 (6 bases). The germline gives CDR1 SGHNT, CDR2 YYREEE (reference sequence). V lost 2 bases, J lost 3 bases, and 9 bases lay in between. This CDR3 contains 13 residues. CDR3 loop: CASSFPSDYEQYF. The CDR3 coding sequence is TGTGCCAGCAGCTTCCCTAGCGACTACGAGCAGTACTTC.

CDR3 region: CASSSLAGAPSYEQYF. CDR3 bases: TGTGCCAGCAGTTCACTAGCGGGAGCGCCGTCCTACGAGCAGTACTTC. The rearrangement joins TRBV28 to TRBJ2-7, with 11 nucleotides matching TRBD2. The ends lost 4 bases at V and 1 base at J; junction bases unmatched: 6. The CDR3 has 16 residues. CDR1 is MDHEN, CDR2 SYDVKM, per germline. The full variable domain, its missing parts supplied by reference TRBV28 and TRBJ2-7, is DVKVTQSSRYLVKRTGEKVFLECVQDMDHENMFWYRQDPGLGLRLIYFSYDVKMKEKGDIPEGYSVSREKKERFSLILESASTNQTSMYLCASSSLAGAPSYEQYFGPGTRLTVT.

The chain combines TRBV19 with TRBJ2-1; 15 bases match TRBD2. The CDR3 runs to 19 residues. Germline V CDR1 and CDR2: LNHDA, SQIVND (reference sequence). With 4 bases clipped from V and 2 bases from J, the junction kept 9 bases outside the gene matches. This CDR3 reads CASSTSPGLAGGTYNEQFF. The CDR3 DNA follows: TGTGCCAGTAGTACCTCGCCGGGACTAGCGGGAGGAACCTACAATGAGCAGTTCTTC.